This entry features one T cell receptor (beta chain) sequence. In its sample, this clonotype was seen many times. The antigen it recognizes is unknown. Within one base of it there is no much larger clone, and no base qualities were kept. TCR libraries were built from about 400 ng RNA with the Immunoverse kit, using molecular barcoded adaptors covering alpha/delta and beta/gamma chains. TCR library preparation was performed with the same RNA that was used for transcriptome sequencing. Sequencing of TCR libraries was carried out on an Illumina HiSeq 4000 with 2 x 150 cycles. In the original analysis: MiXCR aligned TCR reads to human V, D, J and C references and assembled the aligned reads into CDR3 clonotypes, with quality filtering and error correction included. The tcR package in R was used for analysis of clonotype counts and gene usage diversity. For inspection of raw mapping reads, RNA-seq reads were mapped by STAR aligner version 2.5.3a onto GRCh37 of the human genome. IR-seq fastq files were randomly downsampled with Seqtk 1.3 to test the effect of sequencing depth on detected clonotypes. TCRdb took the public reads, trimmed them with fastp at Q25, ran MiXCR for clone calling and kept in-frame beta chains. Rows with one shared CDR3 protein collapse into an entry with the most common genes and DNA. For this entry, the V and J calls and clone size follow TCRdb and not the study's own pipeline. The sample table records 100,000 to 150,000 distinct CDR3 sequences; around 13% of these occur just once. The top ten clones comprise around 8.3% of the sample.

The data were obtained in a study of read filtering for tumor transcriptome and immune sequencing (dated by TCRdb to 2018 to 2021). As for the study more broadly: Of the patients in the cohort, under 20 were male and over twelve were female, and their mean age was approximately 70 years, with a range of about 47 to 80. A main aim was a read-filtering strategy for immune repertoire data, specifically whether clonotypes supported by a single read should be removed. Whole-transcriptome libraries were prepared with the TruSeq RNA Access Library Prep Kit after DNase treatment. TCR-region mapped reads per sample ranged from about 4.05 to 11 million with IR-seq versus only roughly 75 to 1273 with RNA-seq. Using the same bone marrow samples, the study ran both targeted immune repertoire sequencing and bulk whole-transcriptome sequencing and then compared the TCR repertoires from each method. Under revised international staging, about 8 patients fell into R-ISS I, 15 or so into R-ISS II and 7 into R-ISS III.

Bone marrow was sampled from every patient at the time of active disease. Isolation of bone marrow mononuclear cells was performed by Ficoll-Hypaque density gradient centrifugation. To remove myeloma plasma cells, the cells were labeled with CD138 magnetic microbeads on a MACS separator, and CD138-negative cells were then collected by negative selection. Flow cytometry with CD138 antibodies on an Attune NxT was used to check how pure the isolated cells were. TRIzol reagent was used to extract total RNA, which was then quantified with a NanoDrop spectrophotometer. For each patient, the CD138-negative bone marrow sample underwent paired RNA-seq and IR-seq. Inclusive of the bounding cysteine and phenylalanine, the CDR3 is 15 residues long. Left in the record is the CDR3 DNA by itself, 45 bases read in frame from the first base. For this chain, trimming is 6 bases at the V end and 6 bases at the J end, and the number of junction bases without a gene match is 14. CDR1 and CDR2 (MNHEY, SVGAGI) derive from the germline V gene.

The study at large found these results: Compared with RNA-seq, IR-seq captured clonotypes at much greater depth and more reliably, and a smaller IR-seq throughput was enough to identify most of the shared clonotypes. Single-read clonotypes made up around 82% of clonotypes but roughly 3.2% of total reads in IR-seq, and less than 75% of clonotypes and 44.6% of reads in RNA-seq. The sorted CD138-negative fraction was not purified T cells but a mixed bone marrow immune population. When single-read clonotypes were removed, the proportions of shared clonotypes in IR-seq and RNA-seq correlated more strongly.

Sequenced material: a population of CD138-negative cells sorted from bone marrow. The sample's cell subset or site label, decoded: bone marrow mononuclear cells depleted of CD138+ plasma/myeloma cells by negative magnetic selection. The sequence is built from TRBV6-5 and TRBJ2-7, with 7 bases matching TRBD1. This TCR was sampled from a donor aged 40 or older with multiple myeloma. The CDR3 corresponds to CASSPLREGGSEQYF. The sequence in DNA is TGTGCCAGCAGCCCACTCCGAGAAGGGGGCTCCGAGCAGTACTTC.